The 11 T cell receptor beta chains presented below share a single source sample, sequenced in a study of monozygotic twins with inflammatory bowel disease. TCRdb re-called the 5' RACE reads and shows each CDR3 protein once, DNA omitted. The sample totals nearly 450,000 distinct CDR3 sequences. Sequencing used blood. These receptors came from a human donor with ulcerative colitis or Crohn's disease, or a healthy co-twin of an affected twin (not recorded which).

This chain connects TRBV11-2 to TRBJ2-3; with no DNA, the TCRdb D assignment of TRBD2 cannot be verified. CDR1 is SGHAT, CDR2 FQNNGV, per germline. The CDR3 runs to 18 residues. This CDR3 reads CASSLNLLAGGRTDTQYF.

The chain combines TRBV4-1 with TRBJ2-7; TCRdb returns TRBD1, unconfirmable since there is no DNA. CDR3 length: 14 amino acids. Germline V lookup: CDR1 MGHRA, CDR2 YSYEKL. The CDR3 sequence is CASSQGDRNHEQYF.

The gene calls are TRBV5-6 and TRBJ2-7. The CDR3 has 11 amino acids. CDR1 is SGHDT and CDR2 is YYEEEE in the germline V gene. The CDR3 is CASSPLGEQYF. Filled out from reference TRBV5-6 and TRBJ2-7, the complete variable domain reads DAGVTQSPTHLIKTRGQQVTLRCSPKSGHDTVSWYQQALGQGPQFIFQYYEEEERQRGNFPDRFSGHQFPNYSSELNVNALLLGDSALYLCASSPLGEQYFGPGTRLTVT.

The J gene is TRBJ2-3, the V gene TRBV20-1; the D call of TRBD2 rests on TCRdb alone, since no DNA is present to check it. The CDR3 totals 13 residues. Germline V gene lookup returns CDR1 DFQATT and CDR2 SNEGSKA (reference sequence). The CDR3: CSALAGSVDTQYF.

The chain uses TRBV20-1 and TRBJ2-1; checking the TCRdb D call of TRBD2 is not possible without DNA. The length of the CDR3 is 15 residues. CDR1 and CDR2 from the germline V gene are DFQATT and SNEGSKA (reference sequence). CDR3 sequence reads: CSARTGLAGLNEQFF.

The rearrangement links TRBV3-1 to TRBJ2-7. This CDR3 is 12 amino acids long. Germline V gene data show CDR1 as LGHDT and CDR2 as YNNKEL (reference sequence). The CDR3 is CASSWKGYEQYF.

The chain uses TRBV12-3 or TRBV12-4 and TRBJ2-5; TCRdb gives TRBD2 as the D gene, but with no DNA this cannot be confirmed. The length of the CDR3 is 14 residues. CDR3 residues: CASSLGASRETQYF.

The CDR3: CASSQGAGTGEGKVPGRNEQFF. The chain carries TRBV14 and TRBJ2-1; absent DNA, TCRdb's TRBD2 call cannot be checked. Germline V gene data show CDR1 as SGHDN and CDR2 as FVKESK. The CDR3 has 22 residues.

The J gene is TRBJ2-4, the V gene TRBV7-2; TCRdb picks TRBD1, but there is no DNA to check that call. The CDR3 runs 15 residues. Per the germline V gene, CDR1 is SGHTA and CDR2 is FQGNSA. This CDR3 reads CASSFGGATRNIQYF. The full variable domain, rest sourced from reference TRBV7-2 and TRBJ2-4, is GAGVSQSPSNKVTEKGKDVELRCDPISGHTALYWYRQSLGQGLEFLIYFQGNSAPDKSGLPSDRFSAERTGGSVSTLTIQRTQQEDSAVYLCASSFGGATRNIQYFGAGTRLSVL.

The CDR3: CASTPTGTQPQHF. The chain couples TRBV19 to TRBJ1-5. Germline V gene sequence: CDR1 LNHDA, CDR2 SQIVND (reference sequence). CDR3 length: 13 amino acids.

The genes are TRBV12-3 or TRBV12-4 and TRBJ1-1. The CDR3 totals 12 residues. The chain's CDR3 is CASSSLPTEAFF.